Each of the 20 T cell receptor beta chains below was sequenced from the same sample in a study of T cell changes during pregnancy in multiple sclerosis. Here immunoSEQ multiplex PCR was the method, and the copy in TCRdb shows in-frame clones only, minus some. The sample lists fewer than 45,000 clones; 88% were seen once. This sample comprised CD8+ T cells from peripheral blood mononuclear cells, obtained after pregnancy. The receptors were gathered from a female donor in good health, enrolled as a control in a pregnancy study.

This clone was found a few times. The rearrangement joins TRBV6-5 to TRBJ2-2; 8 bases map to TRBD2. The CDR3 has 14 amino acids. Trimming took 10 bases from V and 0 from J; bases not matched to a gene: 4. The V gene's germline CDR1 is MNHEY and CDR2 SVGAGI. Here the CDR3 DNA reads TGTGCCACCGGGGGGGTATCGAACACCGGGGAGCTGTTTTTT. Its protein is CATGGVSNTGELFF.

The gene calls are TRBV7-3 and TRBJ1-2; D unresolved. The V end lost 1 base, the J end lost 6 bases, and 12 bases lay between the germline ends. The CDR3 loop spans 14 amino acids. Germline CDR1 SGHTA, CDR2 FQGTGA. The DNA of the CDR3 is TGTGCCAGCAGCTTAAAGACTTCCGGCGATGGCTACACCTTC. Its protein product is CASSLKTSGDGYTF.

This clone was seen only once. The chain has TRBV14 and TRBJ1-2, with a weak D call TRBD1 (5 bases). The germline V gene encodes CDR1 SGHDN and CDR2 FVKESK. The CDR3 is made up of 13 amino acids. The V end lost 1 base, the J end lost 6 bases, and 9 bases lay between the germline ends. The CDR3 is CASSQAAGDGYTF. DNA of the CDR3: TGTGCCAGCAGCCAAGCGGCGGGGGATGGCTACACCTTC. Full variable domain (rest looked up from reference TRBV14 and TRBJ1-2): EAGVTQFPSHSVIEKGQTVTLRCDPISGHDNLYWYRRVMGKEIKFLLHFVKESKQDESGMPNNRFLAERTGGTYSTLKVQPAELEDSGVYFCASSQAAGDGYTFGSGTRLTVV.

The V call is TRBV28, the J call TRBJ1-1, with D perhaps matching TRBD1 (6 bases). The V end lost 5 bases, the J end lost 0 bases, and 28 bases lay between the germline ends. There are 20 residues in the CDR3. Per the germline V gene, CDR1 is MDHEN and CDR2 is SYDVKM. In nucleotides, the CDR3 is TGTGCCAGCAGTCCTTTAACCCTCGACAGGAGACTATTGATGAACACTGAAGCTTTCTTT. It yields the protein CASSPLTLDRRLLMNTEAFF.

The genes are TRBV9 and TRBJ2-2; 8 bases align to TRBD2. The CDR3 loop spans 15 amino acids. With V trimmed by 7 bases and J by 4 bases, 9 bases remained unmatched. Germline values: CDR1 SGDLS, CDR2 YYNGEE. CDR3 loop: CASGDGGAGTGELFF. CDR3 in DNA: TGTGCCAGCGGAGACGGGGGGGCCGGCACCGGGGAGCTGTTTTTT.

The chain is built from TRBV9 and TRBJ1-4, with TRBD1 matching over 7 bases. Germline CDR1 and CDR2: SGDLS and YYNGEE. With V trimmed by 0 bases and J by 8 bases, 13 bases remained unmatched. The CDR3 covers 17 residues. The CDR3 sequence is CASSVGRGGQREEKLFF. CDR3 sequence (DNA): TGTGCCAGCAGCGTAGGCCGGGGGGGACAGAGGGAAGAAAAACTGTTTTTT.

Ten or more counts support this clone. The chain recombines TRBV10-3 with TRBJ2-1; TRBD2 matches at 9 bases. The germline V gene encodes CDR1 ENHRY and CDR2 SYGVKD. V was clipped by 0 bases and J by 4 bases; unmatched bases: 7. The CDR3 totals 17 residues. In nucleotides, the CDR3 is TGTGCCATCAGTGAGTCTCAGGCTAGCGGGGATTACAATGAGCAGTTCTTC. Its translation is CAISESQASGDYNEQFF.

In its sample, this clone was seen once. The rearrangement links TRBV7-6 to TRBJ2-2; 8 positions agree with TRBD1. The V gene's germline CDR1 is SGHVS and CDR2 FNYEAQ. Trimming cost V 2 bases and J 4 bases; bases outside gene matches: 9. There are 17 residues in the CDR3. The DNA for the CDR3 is TGTGCCAGCAGCTTAAACGCCGGGACAGGCTTCACCGGGGAGCTGTTTTTT. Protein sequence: CASSLNAGTGFTGELFF.

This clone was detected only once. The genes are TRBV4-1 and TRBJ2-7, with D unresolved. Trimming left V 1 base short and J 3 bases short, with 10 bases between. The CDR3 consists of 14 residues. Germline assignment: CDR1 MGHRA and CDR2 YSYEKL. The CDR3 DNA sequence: TGCGCCAGCAGCCAAGGTTCAGGCGACTACGAGCAGTACTTC. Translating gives CASSQGSGDYEQYF.

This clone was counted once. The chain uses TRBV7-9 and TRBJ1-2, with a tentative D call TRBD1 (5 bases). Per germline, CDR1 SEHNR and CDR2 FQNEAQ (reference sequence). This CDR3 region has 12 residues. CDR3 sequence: CGTPGGNYGYTF. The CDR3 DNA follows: TGTGGGACCCCCGGGGGAAACTATGGCTACACCTTC. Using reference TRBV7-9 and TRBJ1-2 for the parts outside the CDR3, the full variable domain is DTGVSQNPRHKITKRGQNVTFRCDPISEHNRLYWYRQTLGQGPEFLTYFQNEAQLEKSRLLSDRFSAERPKGSFSTLEIQRTEQGDSAMYLCGTPGGNYGYTFGSGTRLTVV.

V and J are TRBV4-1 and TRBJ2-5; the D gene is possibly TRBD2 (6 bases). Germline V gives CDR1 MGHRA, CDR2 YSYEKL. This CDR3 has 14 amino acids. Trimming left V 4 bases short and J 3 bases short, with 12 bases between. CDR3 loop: CASSPWRGKETQYF. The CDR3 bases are TGCGCCAGCAGCCCTTGGCGGGGTAAAGAGACCCAGTACTTC.

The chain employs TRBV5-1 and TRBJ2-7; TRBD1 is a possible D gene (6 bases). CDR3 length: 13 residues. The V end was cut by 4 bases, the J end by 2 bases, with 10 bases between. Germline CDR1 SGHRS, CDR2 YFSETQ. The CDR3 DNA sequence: TGCGCCAGCAGCGCGCAGGGGACCTACGAGCAGTACTTC. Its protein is CASSAQGTYEQYF.

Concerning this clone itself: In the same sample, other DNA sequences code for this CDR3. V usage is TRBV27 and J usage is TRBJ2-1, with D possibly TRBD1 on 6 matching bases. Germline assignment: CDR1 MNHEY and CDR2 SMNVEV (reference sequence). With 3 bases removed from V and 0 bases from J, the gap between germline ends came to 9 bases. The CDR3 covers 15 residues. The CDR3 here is CASSLDSFSYNEQFF. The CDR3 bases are TGTGCCAGCAGTTTGGACAGTTTCTCCTACAATGAGCAGTTCTTC.

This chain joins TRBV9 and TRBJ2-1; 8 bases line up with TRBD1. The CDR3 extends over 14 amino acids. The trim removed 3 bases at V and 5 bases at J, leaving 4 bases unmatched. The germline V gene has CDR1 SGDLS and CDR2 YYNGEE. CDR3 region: CASSGRDRNNEQFF. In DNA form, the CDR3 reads TGTGCCAGCAGCGGGAGGGACAGGAACAATGAGCAGTTCTTC.

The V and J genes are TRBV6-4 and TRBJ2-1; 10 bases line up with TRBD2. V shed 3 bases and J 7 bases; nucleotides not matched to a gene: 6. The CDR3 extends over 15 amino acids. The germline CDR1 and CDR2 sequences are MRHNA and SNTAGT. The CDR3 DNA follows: TGTGCCAGCAGTGAAGCTAGCGGGGGTAATAATGAGCAGTTCTTC. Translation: CASSEASGGNNEQFF.

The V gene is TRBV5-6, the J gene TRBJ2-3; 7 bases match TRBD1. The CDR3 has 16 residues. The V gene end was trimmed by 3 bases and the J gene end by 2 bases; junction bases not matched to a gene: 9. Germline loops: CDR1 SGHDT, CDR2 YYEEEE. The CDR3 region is CASSSRTGLLTDTQYF. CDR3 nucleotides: TGTGCCAGCAGCTCAAGGACAGGACTGCTCACAGATACGCAGTATTTT.

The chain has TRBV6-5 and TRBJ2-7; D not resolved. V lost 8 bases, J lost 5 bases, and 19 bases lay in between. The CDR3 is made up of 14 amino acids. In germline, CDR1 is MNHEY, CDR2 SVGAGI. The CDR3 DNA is TGTGCCAGCGGTATGTCAGTGGCCCTTCACGAGCAGTACTTC. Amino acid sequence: CASGMSVALHEQYF.

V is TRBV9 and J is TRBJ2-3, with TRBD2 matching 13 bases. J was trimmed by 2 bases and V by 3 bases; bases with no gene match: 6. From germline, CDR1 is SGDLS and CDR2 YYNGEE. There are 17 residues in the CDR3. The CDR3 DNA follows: TGTGCCAGCAGCGCCCCGGGACTAGCGGGGCACACAGATACGCAGTATTTT. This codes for CASSAPGLAGHTDTQYF.

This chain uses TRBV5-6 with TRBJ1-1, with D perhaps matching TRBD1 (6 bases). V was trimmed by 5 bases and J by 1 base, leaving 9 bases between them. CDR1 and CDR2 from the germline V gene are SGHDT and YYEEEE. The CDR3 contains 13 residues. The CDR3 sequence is CASRVQGNTEAFF. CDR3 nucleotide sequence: TGTGCCAGCAGGGTACAGGGGAACACTGAAGCTTTCTTT.

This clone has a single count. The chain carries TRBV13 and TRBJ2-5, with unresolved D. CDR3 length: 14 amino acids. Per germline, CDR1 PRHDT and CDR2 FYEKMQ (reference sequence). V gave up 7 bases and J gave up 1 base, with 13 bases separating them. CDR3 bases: TGTGCCAGCACTCCCAGACACGGCCAAGAGACCCAGTACTTC. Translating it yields CASTPRHGQETQYF.